Presented here are 29 T cell receptor beta chains from one specimen sequenced in a study of blood T cells in healthy people across ages. The use of a sample-barcoded 5' primer and a J-beta primer mix characterized a second PCR of about 6 to 12 cycles. Using its own MiXCR run on the 5' RACE reads, TCRdb lists one record per CDR3 protein. This repertoire shows around 800,000 distinct CDR3 sequences, about 46% found once; its top ten account for 15% to 20%. Sequenced material: blood. The source is a man of 80 years or more in good health.

This chain links TRBV6-6 with TRBJ2-2; the D is unclear. The germline V gene encodes CDR1 MNHNY and CDR2 SVGAGI (reference sequence). Trimming removed 2 bases at V and 4 bases at J, with 8 bases between. CDR3 length: 14 residues. CDR3 residues: CASSYALGTGELFF. In DNA form, the CDR3 reads TGTGCCAGCAGTTACGCCTTGGGCACCGGGGAGCTGTTTTTT.

A word on this clonotype: The junction and the germline gene differ at one end; a read error may be behind it. The V gene is TRBV20-1, the J gene TRBJ2-5; TRBD1 matches 8 bases. The J call may be mistaken, given a closer DNA end match to TRBJ2-7. Germline V gene data show CDR1 as DFQATT and CDR2 as SNEGSKA (reference sequence). CDR3 size: 12 residues. CDR3 sequence: CIANRGSYEQYF. In nucleotides, the CDR3 is TGCATTGCTAACAGGGGGTCCTACGAGCAGTACTTC.

This sequence joins TRBV5-1 and TRBJ2-7; D gene unclear. Deletions cut 1 base from V and 7 bases from J, with 15 bases between. The CDR3 has 14 amino acids. Germline V gene lookup returns CDR1 SGHRS and CDR2 YFSETQ. As DNA, the CDR3 is TGCGCCAGCAGCTTGAGGATGGAGCGCGCAGAGCAGTACTTC. The encoded protein is CASSLRMERAEQYF.

The chain combines TRBV12-3 or TRBV12-4 with TRBJ2-3; TRBD2 aligns across 12 bases. This CDR3 region has 15 residues. V dropped 7 bases and J dropped 4; count of bases not matched to a gene: 6. CDR3 DNA sequence: TGTGCCAGCACTTTGACTAGCGGGGGCTCAGATACGCAGTATTTT. This sequence encodes CASTLTSGGSDTQYF.

With respect to this clonotype: One end of the junction does not line up with germline, which may come from a read error. The gene calls are TRBV29-1 and TRBJ2-1, with D perhaps matching TRBD1 (6 bases). This CDR3 spans 13 amino acids. Germline assignment: CDR1 SQVTM and CDR2 ANQGSEA. The CDR3 nucleotides are TGCAGCGTCCGGACAGCGTCAAGGGGACGCAGCGTATTC. It specifies CSVRTASRGRSVF.

This clonotype was seen a handful of times. The chain combines TRBV11-2 with TRBJ2-1; D call uncertain. CDR1 and CDR2 (germline): SGHAT, FQNNGV. The CDR3 has 13 residues. Trimming pared 2 bases from V and 5 bases from J, leaving 7 bases between. Here the CDR3 DNA reads TGTGCCAGCAGCTTAATCCGAGACAATGAGCAGTTCTTC. This gives the protein CASSLIRDNEQFF.

This clonotype was recorded a few times. The chain uses TRBV27 and TRBJ1-6, with a possible D match to TRBD1 (6 bases). Per the germline V gene, CDR1 is MNHEY and CDR2 is SMNVEV (reference sequence). The CDR3 has 17 residues. Trimming left V 6 bases short and J 7 bases short, with 22 bases between. CDR3 sequence: CASSLTGGPVRNSPLHF. The CDR3 nucleotides read TGTGCCAGCAGCCTTACGGGGGGGCCCGTTAGGAATTCACCCCTCCACTTT.

This sequence joins TRBV5-1 and TRBJ2-1, with D tentatively TRBD1 or TRBD2 (6 bases each). This CDR3 is built from 15 residues. Germline V gene lookup returns CDR1 SGHRS and CDR2 YFSETQ. V was pared by 4 bases and J by 7 bases, with 18 bases between. In DNA form, the CDR3 reads TGCGCCAGCAGCCTTCCCGAGGGGGGTGGGAATGAGCAGTTCTTC. As protein: CASSLPEGGGNEQFF. The variable domain in full, with the rest retrieved from reference TRBV5-1 and TRBJ2-1, is KAGVTQTPRYLIKTRGQQVTLSCSPISGHRSVSWYQQTPGQGLQFLFEYFSETQRNKGNFPGRFSGRQFSNSRSEMNVSTLELGDSALYLCASSLPEGGGNEQFFGPGTRLTVL.

This clonotype showed up many times. This chain connects TRBV27 to TRBJ2-3; TRBD2 might be the D (6 bases). The CDR3 loop spans 15 amino acids. The V end lost 6 bases, the J end lost 5 bases, and 18 bases lay between the germline ends. Germline CDR1 and CDR2: MNHEY and SMNVEV (reference sequence). The CDR3 spells CASSHQRALGDTQYF. In DNA, the CDR3 is TGTGCCAGCAGCCATCAGCGGGCCCTAGGAGATACGCAGTATTTT.

Remarks on this clonotype: One end of the junction does not line up with germline, which may come from a read error. The chain uses TRBV18 and TRBJ2-4, with D perhaps TRBD1 or TRBD2 (6 bases each). CDR3 length equals 15 residues. Germline V gene sequence: CDR1 KGHSH, CDR2 LQKENI. CDR3 region: CTSSQLGGTKNIQYF. The CDR3 DNA reads as TGTACCAGCTCACAACTGGGGGGCACCAAAAACATTCAGTACTTC.

Turning to this clonotype: One base away lies a much larger clone, so this may be a sequencing read error. This chain joins TRBV7-9 and TRBJ2-1; 7 bases map to TRBD1. V shed 5 bases and J 10 bases; nucleotides not matched to a gene: 8. Germline V gene data show CDR1 as SEHNR and CDR2 as FQNEAQ (reference sequence). The CDR3 extends over 13 amino acids. The DNA of the CDR3 is TGTGCCAGCAGCCTCGACAGGGTTTTGGAGCAGTTCTTC. It is translated as CASSLDRVLEQFF.

This rearrangement joins TRBV12-3 or TRBV12-4 to TRBJ1-4; D not resolved. V was cut by 7 bases and J by 8 bases, with 8 bases left in between. This CDR3 comprises 11 residues. CDR3 region: CASTATEKLFF. The CDR3 DNA is TGTGCCAGCACAGCGACCGAAAAACTGTTTTTT.

This clonotype was detected a few times. The V gene is TRBV12-3 or TRBV12-4, the J gene TRBJ2-5; D might be TRBD1 (6 bases). This CDR3 has 20 amino acids. V was pared by 7 bases and J by 4 bases, with 34 bases between. This chain's CDR3 is CASMWSYSDQDSRHPETQYF. CDR3 nucleotides: TGTGCCAGCATGTGGTCGTATTCGGACCAGGACAGCCGCCACCCAGAGACCCAGTACTTC.

This chain uses TRBV20-1 with TRBJ2-1; 12 bases align to TRBD2. Trimming at V came to 3 bases and at J to 7 bases, leaving 13 bases not matched to a gene. The CDR3 is made up of 17 amino acids. CDR1 DFQATT and CDR2 SNEGSKA come from the germline V gene (reference sequence). CDR3 in amino acids: CSASRGTSGFLGNEQFF. DNA for the CDR3: TGCAGTGCTAGCCGCGGGACTAGCGGGTTCCTGGGGAATGAGCAGTTCTTC.

This clonotype came up many times. This chain links TRBV5-1 with TRBJ2-5; D not certain. The CDR3 extends over 14 amino acids. Trimming left V 0 bases short and J 5 bases short, with 11 bases between. Germline CDR1 SGHRS, CDR2 YFSETQ. The CDR3 region is CASSLGTLSETQYF. The CDR3 DNA reads as TGCGCCAGCAGCTTGGGCACCCTATCGGAGACCCAGTACTTC. Together with reference TRBV5-1 and TRBJ2-5, the CDR3 gives the full variable domain: KAGVTQTPRYLIKTRGQQVTLSCSPISGHRSVSWYQQTPGQGLQFLFEYFSETQRNKGNFPGRFSGRQFSNSRSEMNVSTLELGDSALYLCASSLGTLSETQYFGPGTRLLVL.

This clonotype was seen repeatedly, ten times or more. The chain has TRBV5-5 and TRBJ2-7; D is unresolved. Germline CDR1 SGHKS, CDR2 YYEKEE (reference sequence). Trimming shortened V by 3 bases and J by 2 bases, and 15 bases separated the two germline ends. CDR3 length: 15 amino acids. The CDR3 spells CASSSHPGPTYEQYF. CDR3 bases: TGTGCCAGCAGCTCGCACCCTGGGCCGACCTACGAGCAGTACTTC.

The rearrangement uses TRBV6-1 and TRBJ2-3; 16 bases are shared with TRBD2. The germline gives CDR1 MNHNS, CDR2 SASEGT. The CDR3 has 20 residues. Trimming removed 6 bases from V and 2 bases from J; junction bases left unmatched: 14. CDR3 nucleotides: TGTGCCAGCAGGGCTCCTCCCGGGACTAGCGGGAGGGAGAACACAGATACGCAGTATTTT. This translates into CASRAPPGTSGRENTDTQYF.

This clonotype was recorded only once. The CDR3 coding sequence is TGTGCCAGCAGCAGGAGGGCTAGCAAGCCCTACGAGCAGTACTTC. Translated: CASSRRASKPYEQYF. This chain connects TRBV27 to TRBJ2-7; D possibly corresponds to TRBD2 (6 bases). The CDR3 extends over 15 amino acids. Deletions cut 6 bases from V and 2 bases from J, with 17 bases between. The V gene's germline CDR1 is MNHEY and CDR2 SMNVEV (reference sequence).

The table lists this clonotype with a count of one. The chain is built from TRBV7-2 and TRBJ2-7; TRBD2 aligns across 12 bases. V lost 3 bases, J lost 5 bases, and 5 bases stayed unmatched. This CDR3 spans 15 amino acids. Germline lookup yields CDR1 SGHTA and CDR2 FQGNSA. The CDR3 here is CASSLTSGSGDEQYF. The CDR3 DNA is TGTGCCAGCAGCTTGACTAGCGGGAGCGGGGACGAGCAGTACTTC.

This clonotype was observed a few times. The chain combines TRBV12-3 or TRBV12-4 with TRBJ2-5; D is possibly TRBD1 (6 bases). Trimming took 1 base from V and 1 from J, leaving 13 bases between them. This CDR3 has 16 amino acids. The CDR3, as DNA: TGTGCCAGCAGTTTAGTCCTCACAGGGAGCCAAGAGACCCAGTACTTC. Protein: CASSLVLTGSQETQYF.

This clonotype was counted between two and nine times. The V gene is TRBV20-1, the J gene TRBJ1-2; perhaps TRBD1 as D (5 bases). Germline V gene lookup returns CDR1 DFQATT and CDR2 SNEGSKA (reference sequence). The CDR3 extends over 15 amino acids. V gave up 0 bases and J gave up 2 bases, with 13 bases separating them. This chain's CDR3 is CSAREVREANYGYTF. In nucleotides, the CDR3 is TGCAGTGCTAGAGAAGTCAGGGAGGCGAACTATGGCTACACCTTC.

The gene calls are TRBV29-1 and TRBJ2-1, with 13 bases that match TRBD2. CDR3 length equals 15 residues. The germline CDR1 and CDR2 sequences are SQVTM and ANQGSEA. Germline trimming cut 2 bases from V and 9 bases from J; bases unmatched to any gene: 7. The CDR3 DNA reads as TGCAGCGTTGAAAAAACTAGCGGGAGGGCCGGTGAGCAGTTCTTC. Translating gives CSVEKTSGRAGEQFF.

The chain carries TRBV4-3 and TRBJ2-2, with D maybe TRBD2 (6 bases). Trimming removed 2 bases at V and 1 base at J, with 11 bases between. Germline V lookup: CDR1 LGHNA, CDR2 YSLEER. The CDR3 has 16 residues. CDR3 protein: CASSQIYGGNTGELFF. CDR3 sequence (DNA): TGCGCCAGCAGCCAAATCTACGGGGGGAACACCGGGGAGCTGTTTTTT.

The rearrangement uses TRBV30 and TRBJ1-6, with a tentative D call TRBD1 (6 bases). Germline values: CDR1 GTSNPN, CDR2 SVGIG (reference sequence). The CDR3 sequence is 15 residues long. CDR3 residues: CAQARGQGSNSPLHF. The CDR3 bases are TGTGCTCAAGCAAGAGGGCAGGGGAGTAATTCACCCCTCCACTTT.

In this sample, this clonotype turned up a few times. This sequence joins TRBV20-1 and TRBJ2-3; no firm D call. CDR1 is DFQATT and CDR2 is SNEGSKA in the germline V gene (reference sequence). This CDR3 has 14 amino acids. V lost 6 bases and J lost 2, with 15 bases in between. The CDR3 nucleotides are TGCAGTGCCCGAGGACGGAGTTTCACAGATACGCAGTATTTT. It codes for CSARGRSFTDTQYF.

This clonotype was observed at least ten times. The gene calls are TRBV9 and TRBJ2-7; the D gene could be TRBD1 or TRBD2 (5 bases each). V shed 4 bases and J shed 3 bases, with 11 bases lying between them. The CDR3 consists of 13 residues. Germline CDR1 is SGDLS and CDR2 is YYNGEE. CDR3 sequence (DNA): TGTGCCAGCAGCCCCGCAGGGAGCTACGAGCAGTACTTC. Protein sequence: CASSPAGSYEQYF.

V and J are TRBV7-2 and TRBJ2-5; 15 nucleotides line up with TRBD2. The CDR3 extends over 17 amino acids. The V segment lost 5 bases and the J segment 2 bases; nucleotides outside the gene matches: 6. CDR1 SGHTA and CDR2 FQGNSA come from the germline V gene. This chain's CDR3 is CASSHGTSGGKQETQYF. The CDR3 coding sequence is TGTGCCAGCAGCCATGGGACTAGCGGGGGGAAACAAGAGACCCAGTACTTC. Supplemented by reference TRBV7-2 and TRBJ2-5, the full variable domain reads GAGVSQSPSNKVTEKGKDVELRCDPISGHTALYWYRQSLGQGLEFLIYFQGNSAPDKSGLPSDRFSAERTGGSVSTLTIQRTQQEDSAVYLCASSHGTSGGKQETQYFGPGTRLLVL.

This clonotype came up once. This rearrangement joins TRBV29-1 to TRBJ2-1; 14 bases align to TRBD2. Germline V gene data show CDR1 as SQVTM and CDR2 as ANQGSEA. Trimming took 2 bases from V and 9 from J; bases not matched to a gene: 15. The CDR3 contains 18 residues. The CDR3 DNA sequence: TGCAGCGTTGAAAGAGGGACTAGCGGGAGAGATTTTGTGAGTGAGCAGTTCTTC. Translated: CSVERGTSGRDFVSEQFF.

V is TRBV29-1 and J is TRBJ2-6, with D unresolved. Deletions cut 6 bases from V and 0 bases from J, with 9 bases between. The CDR3 is 14 residues long. CDR1 and CDR2 from the germline V gene are SQVTM and ANQGSEA. CDR3 DNA sequence: TGCAGCGTCCCGGCAGGCTCTGGGGCCAACGTCCTGACTTTC. Its translation is CSVPAGSGANVLTF.